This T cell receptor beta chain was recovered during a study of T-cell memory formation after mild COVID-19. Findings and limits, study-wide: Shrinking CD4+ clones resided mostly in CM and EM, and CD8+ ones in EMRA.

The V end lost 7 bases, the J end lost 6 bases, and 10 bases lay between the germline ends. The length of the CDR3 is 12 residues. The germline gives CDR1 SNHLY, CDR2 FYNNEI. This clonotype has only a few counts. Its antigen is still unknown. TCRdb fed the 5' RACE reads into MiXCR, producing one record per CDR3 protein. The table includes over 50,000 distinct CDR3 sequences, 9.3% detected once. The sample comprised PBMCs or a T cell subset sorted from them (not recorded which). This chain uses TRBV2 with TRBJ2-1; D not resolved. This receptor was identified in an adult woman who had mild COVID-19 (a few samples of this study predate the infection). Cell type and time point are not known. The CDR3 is CASTFGANEQFF. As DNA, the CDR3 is TGTGCCAGCACCTTCGGCGCCAATGAGCAGTTCTTC.